This T cell receptor beta chain was captured in a study of vaccination and CD4 T cells after COVID-19. Study in general: Nasal swab PCR detected SARS-CoV-2 in convalescent patients; eight to ten had mild disease, one severe. Researchers treated cells with overlapping spike peptides taken from SARS-CoV-2, HCoV-NL63, HCoV-OC43 and HCoV-229E. At a median 72 days (range 14 to 241) after dose two, post-vaccine samples were obtained.

The study sequenced cultured CD4+ T cell DNA using the Oncomine TCR Beta short-read assay. Each CDR3 protein gets one entry after TCRdb re-called the PCR reads with MiXCR. In the table there are around 10,000 distinct CDR3 sequences, approximately 32% of which are singletons. As to treatment: roughly 11-day PBMC culture with coronavirus spike peptide pools or control peptides (ViraFEST assay). This CDR3 is 13 amino acids long. V dropped 6 bases and J dropped 1 base, with 11 bases sitting between them. Germline V lookup: CDR1 SQVTM, CDR2 ANQGSEA. A word on this clonotype: Its specificity is not known.

Sequencing used CD4+ T cells from blood, cultured in vitro, obtained after SARS-CoV-2 vaccination. The chain recombines TRBV29-1 with TRBJ2-3; D is ambiguous. This clonotype was sampled from a human donor who had recovered from COVID-19. The CDR3 nucleotides are TGCAGCGTCCTGGTTACTCGCACAGATACGCAGTATTTT. Its protein product is CSVLVTRTDTQYF.